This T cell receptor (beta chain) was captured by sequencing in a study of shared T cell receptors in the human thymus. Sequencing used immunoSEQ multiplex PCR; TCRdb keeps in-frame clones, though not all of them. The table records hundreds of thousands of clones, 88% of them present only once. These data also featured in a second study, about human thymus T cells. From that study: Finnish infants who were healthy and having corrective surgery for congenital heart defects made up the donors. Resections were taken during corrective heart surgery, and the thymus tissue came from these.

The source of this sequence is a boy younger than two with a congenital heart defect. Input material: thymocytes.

CDR3 sequence reads: CASSWEQGAFF. In DNA form, the CDR3 reads TGTGCCAGCAGCTGGGAGCAAGGAGCTTTCTTT. The rearrangement joins TRBV13 to TRBJ1-1; D ambiguous. The V gene's germline CDR1 is PRHDT and CDR2 FYEKMQ (reference sequence). The CDR3 runs to 11 residues. V lost 4 bases, J lost 10 bases, and 10 bases lay in between.